The 28 T cell receptor beta chains listed next were all sequenced from one sample in a study of blood T cell repertoires in COVID-19. Measured with immunoSEQ multiplex PCR; TCRdb has only the in-frame clones, and not every one. The sample consists of fewer than 600,000 clones, 75% to 90% of them appearing once. Sequencing used peripheral blood. These receptors came from a man younger than 35 with COVID-19, enrolled during active disease.

The gene calls are TRBV6-5 and TRBJ2-7; 7 bases match TRBD1. The CDR3 consists of 12 residues. Germline values: CDR1 MNHEY, CDR2 SVGAGI. V trimming: 8 bases; J trimming: 6 bases; junction bases outside the gene matches: 7. DNA for the CDR3: TGTGCCAGCGGTACGGCAGGGGGCGAGCAGTACTTC. As protein: CASGTAGGEQYF.

The chain is built from TRBV7-9 and TRBJ2-1, with a possible D match to TRBD2 (6 bases). This CDR3 is built from 16 residues. V shed 5 bases and J shed 4 bases, with 18 bases lying between them. Germline V lookup: CDR1 SEHNR, CDR2 FQNEAQ (reference sequence). Here the CDR3 reads CASSPPPREVYNEQFF. The CDR3 region has the DNA TGTGCCAGCAGCCCACCGCCGAGGGAGGTGTACAATGAGCAGTTCTTC.

The chain joins TRBV4-1 to TRBJ2-6; 7 nucleotides line up with TRBD1. CDR1 and CDR2 from the germline V gene are MGHRA and YSYEKL. The CDR3 is 17 residues long. The V segment lost 4 bases and the J segment 1 base; nucleotides outside the gene matches: 7. The chain's CDR3 is CASSLNLRGSGANVLTF. The DNA for the CDR3 is TGCGCCAGCAGCCTTAACCTCAGGGGGTCTGGGGCCAACGTCCTGACTTTC.

The chain carries TRBV2 and TRBJ2-1, with TRBD1 identical over 11 bases. Germline V lookup: CDR1 SNHLY, CDR2 FYNNEI. The CDR3 has 15 residues. V shed 6 bases, J shed 3 bases, and the junction held 4 bases outside the gene matches. Here the CDR3 DNA reads TGTGCCAGCAGACCCGGGACAGGGGGCTACAATGAGCAGTTCTTC. It translates to CASRPGTGGYNEQFF.

This clone was detected only a few times. V and J are TRBV29-1 and TRBJ2-7; TRBD1 agrees at 7 bases. The CDR3 runs 12 residues. Germline V gene sequence: CDR1 SQVTM, CDR2 ANQGSEA. V lost 7 bases and J lost 4; bases outside the gene matches: 7. As DNA, the CDR3 is TGCAGCGCCAGACAGGGTTTTTACGAGCAGTACTTC. As protein: CSARQGFYEQYF.

The chain links TRBV6-5 to TRBJ1-5; D uncertain. CDR1 is MNHEY, CDR2 SVGAGI, per germline. Trimming stripped 8 bases from V and 4 bases from J, with 9 bases between. This CDR3 is 12 amino acids long. The CDR3 loop reads CASGHLNQPQHF. In DNA, the CDR3 is TGTGCCAGCGGGCACCTAAATCAGCCCCAGCATTTT.

The chain is built from TRBV5-1 and TRBJ2-7; 9 bases line up with TRBD1. The CDR3 covers 17 residues. Germline assignment: CDR1 SGHRS and CDR2 YFSETQ. Trimming removed 0 bases from V and 1 base from J; junction bases left unmatched: 8. The CDR3 sequence is CASSLATMTGGSYEQYF. CDR3 bases: TGCGCCAGCAGCTTGGCGACAATGACAGGGGGATCCTACGAGCAGTACTTC.

The chain combines TRBV11-2 with TRBJ2-7; 8 bases match TRBD1. The germline CDR1 and CDR2 sequences are SGHAT and FQNNGV. There are 14 residues in the CDR3. V lost 4 bases to trimming and J lost 6 bases; unmatched junction nucleotides: 8. The CDR3 sequence: CASSYYRGTGEQYF. The CDR3 DNA follows: TGTGCCAGCAGCTACTACAGGGGGACGGGCGAGCAGTACTTC.

The chain recombines TRBV6-6 with TRBJ1-6; no clear D gene. Trimming left V 5 bases short and J 5 bases short, with 16 bases between. Germline CDR1 reads MNHNY; CDR2 reads SVGAGI (reference sequence). The CDR3 runs to 16 residues. The CDR3 spells CASSHEGPENNSPLHF. CDR3 DNA: TGTGCCAGCAGTCATGAGGGTCCCGAAAATAATTCACCCCTCCACTTT.

The V and J genes are TRBV5-1 and TRBJ2-5; possibly TRBD1 for D (5 bases). This CDR3 is built from 15 residues. Looked up from germline, CDR1 is SGHRS and CDR2 is YFSETQ. V was clipped by 7 bases and J by 4 bases, with 20 bases between them. CDR3: CASSPSRGGAETQYF. For the CDR3, the DNA is TGCGCCAGCTCCCCCTCAAGGGGCGGAGCAGAGACCCAGTACTTC.

This clone occurred once. The chain recombines TRBV2 with TRBJ2-1; 10 bases are a match to TRBD2. CDR1 is SNHLY, CDR2 FYNNEI, per germline. The CDR3 extends over 17 amino acids. Germline trimming cut 2 bases from V and 5 bases from J; bases unmatched to any gene: 9. CDR3 DNA: TGTGCCAGCAGTGAAAGCGGGAGCGGGAGGGCGAACAATGAGCAGTTCTTC. Translated, it gives CASSESGSGRANNEQFF.

This chain joins TRBV11-2 and TRBJ1-1; 7 bases align to TRBD1. J gave up 0 bases and V 1 base, and 5 bases lay outside the gene matches. Germline V lookup: CDR1 SGHAT, CDR2 FQNNGV. The CDR3 covers 16 residues. The CDR3 sequence is CASSLVVGGMNTEAFF. CDR3 coding DNA: TGTGCCAGCAGCTTAGTCGTAGGGGGCATGAACACTGAAGCTTTCTTT.

This clone showed up just a few times. The V and J genes are TRBV7-9 and TRBJ2-1, with TRBD2 identical over 9 bases. After removal of 5 bases from V and 1 base from J, the junction contained 3 bases not matched to a gene. Germline values: CDR1 SEHNR, CDR2 FQNEAQ (reference sequence). The CDR3 consists of 15 residues. In nucleotides, the CDR3 is TGTGCCAGCAGCCGTAGCGGGAGTTCCTACAATGAGCAGTTCTTC. This codes for CASSRSGSSYNEQFF.

The J gene is TRBJ1-5, the V gene TRBV7-6; D perhaps matches TRBD1 (5 bases). Trimming left V 2 bases short and J 6 bases short, with 11 bases between. The CDR3 runs 14 residues. Germline V CDR1 and CDR2: SGHVS, FNYEAQ. CDR3 in DNA: TGTGCCAGCAGCTTATTTGGGGGGGGTCAGCCCCAGCATTTT. Protein sequence: CASSLFGGGQPQHF.

V and J are TRBV30 and TRBJ1-4; tentatively, D is TRBD1 (6 bases). CDR1 and CDR2 (germline): GTSNPN, SVGIG (reference sequence). The CDR3 totals 16 residues. V dropped 2 bases and J dropped 5 bases, with 18 bases sitting between them. For the CDR3, the DNA is TGTGCCTGGAGTTCACCAGGGGAGCGAAGAAATGAAAAACTGTTTTTT. It codes for CAWSSPGERRNEKLFF.

This chain connects TRBV4-2 to TRBJ1-6; D gene ambiguous. The V end lost 0 bases, the J end lost 3 bases, and 12 bases lay between the germline ends. Germline CDR1 LGHNA, CDR2 YNFKEQ. This CDR3 has 17 residues. This chain's CDR3 is CASSQDPSGDYNSPLHF. CDR3 coding DNA: TGTGCCAGCAGCCAAGATCCCTCCGGGGACTATAATTCACCCCTCCACTTT.

The V call is TRBV4-2, the J call TRBJ1-4; 7 nucleotides line up with TRBD1. V lost 1 base, J lost 5 bases, and 4 bases stayed unmatched. Per germline, CDR1 LGHNA and CDR2 YNFKEQ. The CDR3 covers 15 residues. The CDR3 reads CASSQAGQTNEKLFF. CDR3 coding DNA: TGTGCCAGCAGCCAAGCGGGACAGACAAATGAAAAACTGTTTTTT.

J is TRBJ2-7 and V is TRBV5-4; D possibly corresponds to TRBD1 (6 bases). Trimming stripped 0 bases from V and 5 bases from J, with 12 bases between. There are 14 residues in the CDR3. The germline V gene encodes CDR1 SGHNT and CDR2 YYREEE (reference sequence). This chain's CDR3 is CASSLARDIDEQYF. For the CDR3, the DNA is TGTGCCAGCAGCTTGGCCAGGGACATAGACGAGCAGTACTTC.

The CDR3 DNA reads TGTGCCAGCAGCTTAGGTTCAGGGACTAACTATGGCTACACCTTC. Residues: CASSLGSGTNYGYTF. The rearrangement uses TRBV7-2 and TRBJ1-2; possibly TRBD1 for D (5 bases). This CDR3 is built from 15 residues. CDR1 and CDR2 from the germline V gene are SGHTA and FQGNSA. The V end lost 1 base, the J end lost 0 bases, and 9 bases lay between the germline ends. The full variable domain, in which reference TRBV7-2 and TRBJ1-2 provide the parts outside the CDR3, is GAGVSQSPSNKVTEKGKDVELRCDPISGHTALYWYRQSLGQGLEFLIYFQGNSAPDKSGLPSDRFSAERTGGSVSTLTIQRTQQEDSAVYLCASSLGSGTNYGYTFGSGTRLTVV.

This clone was recorded only once. The V call is TRBV11-2, the J call TRBJ2-1, with a possible D match to TRBD1 (6 bases). The CDR3 runs to 15 residues. Germline V gives CDR1 SGHAT, CDR2 FQNNGV. Trimming took 5 bases from V and 4 from J, leaving 15 bases between them. The DNA for the CDR3 is TGTGCCAGCAGCCCACAGGGCAGGGGTTACAATGAGCAGTTCTTC. Translating gives CASSPQGRGYNEQFF.

V is TRBV6-5 and J is TRBJ2-1, with TRBD1 as a possible D gene (6 bases). Deletions cut 7 bases from V and 8 bases from J, with 21 bases between. Germline V gene sequence: CDR1 MNHEY, CDR2 SVGAGI. The CDR3 is made up of 15 amino acids. The CDR3 nucleotides are TGTGCCAGCATCTTTTCAGGGGCATTGTACGATGAGCAGTTCTTC. Translating it yields CASIFSGALYDEQFF.

The chain recombines TRBV11-2 with TRBJ1-5; no firm D call. Germline V gene sequence: CDR1 SGHAT, CDR2 FQNNGV. The CDR3 has 15 amino acids. Between the trimmed V and J ends, which lost 6 bases and 0 bases, there was a span of 12 bases. In DNA form, the CDR3 reads TGTGCCAGCAGTCTAGAAGAGAATAGCAATCAGCCCCAGCATTTT. This sequence encodes CASSLEENSNQPQHF. Variable domain in full (rest from reference TRBV11-2 and TRBJ1-5): EAGVAQSPRYKIIEKRQSVAFWCNPISGHATLYWYQQILGQGPKLLIQFQNNGVVDDSQLPKDRFSAERLKGVDSTLKIQPAKLEDSAVYLCASSLEENSNQPQHFGDGTRLSIL.

The chain is built from TRBV6-1 and TRBJ1-2, with D unclear. V lost 3 bases and J lost 1, with 6 bases in between. Germline V gene sequence: CDR1 MNHNS, CDR2 SASEGT. The CDR3 consists of 13 residues. The CDR3 DNA reads TGTGCCAGCAGTGAGGGAGTTAACTATGGCTACACCTTC. Translated, it gives CASSEGVNYGYTF.

This chain links TRBV24-1 with TRBJ2-6; D gene unclear. The CDR3 sequence is 16 residues long. Germline V gene data show CDR1 as KGHDR and CDR2 as SFDVKD. The V end was cut by 4 bases, the J end by 0 bases, with 9 bases between. The CDR3 reads CATSDSSSSGANVLTF. The CDR3 DNA is TGTGCCACCAGTGACTCCTCCTCCTCTGGGGCCAACGTCCTGACTTTC.

The chain links TRBV4-2 to TRBJ2-1, with 12 bases matching TRBD1. Looked up from germline, CDR1 is LGHNA and CDR2 is YNFKEQ. The CDR3 has 15 residues. J gave up 5 bases and V 3 bases, and 2 bases lay outside the gene matches. The CDR3 DNA sequence: TGTGCCAGCAGCCAGGGACAGGGGGCGGACAATGAGCAGTTCTTC. Translation gives CASSQGQGADNEQFF.

The CDR3 DNA sequence: TGTGCCAGCAGCTTACTAGCGGGGTTAGAGACCCAGTACTTC. Its translation: CASSLLAGLETQYF. The genes are TRBV7-8 and TRBJ2-5; 9 bases are shared with TRBD2. V lost 2 bases to trimming and J lost 4 bases; unmatched junction nucleotides: 2. Per germline, CDR1 SGHVS and CDR2 FQNEAQ. CDR3 length equals 14 residues.

This chain uses TRBV19 with TRBJ2-3; TRBD1 is a possible D gene (5 bases). The germline V and J ends were trimmed by 3 bases and 7 bases, with 11 bases remaining between them. Looked up from germline, CDR1 is LNHDA and CDR2 is SQIVND (reference sequence). This CDR3 spans 13 amino acids. The chain's CDR3 is CASSIQGANTQYF. In nucleotides, the CDR3 is TGTGCCAGTAGTATTCAAGGGGCGAATACGCAGTATTTT. The complete variable domain, with remaining parts taken from reference TRBV19 and TRBJ2-3, reads DGGITQSPKYLFRKEGQNVTLSCEQNLNHDAMYWYRQDPGQGLRLIYYSQIVNDFQKGDIAEGYSVSREKKESFPLTVTSAQKNPTAFYLCASSIQGANTQYFGPGTRLTVL.

Comments on this clone: The same CDR3 can be traced to other DNA sequences in this sample. This chain uses TRBV12-5 with TRBJ1-4; tentatively, D is TRBD1 (6 bases). The CDR3 length is 14 residues. Deletions cut 2 bases from V and 8 bases from J, with 12 bases between. The germline CDR1 and CDR2 sequences are LGHNT and FRNRAP. The CDR3 DNA reads TGTGCTAGTGGTTTGAATGGGGGCTGGGAAAAACTGTTTTTT. Its protein product is CASGLNGGWEKLFF. The full variable domain, rest sourced from reference TRBV12-5 and TRBJ1-4, is DARVTQTPRHKVTEMGQEVTMRCQPILGHNTVFWYRQTMMQGLELLAYFRNRAPLDDSGMPKDRFSAEMPDATLATLKIQPSEPRDSAVYFCASGLNGGWEKLFFGSGTQLSVL.